This T cell receptor (beta chain) was recovered during a study of cytotoxic CD8 clonotypes in ibrutinib-treated CLL. The authors obtained roughly 2 micrograms of genomic DNA from cryopreserved PBMCs for TCR beta libraries. Sequencing was performed with immunoSEQ multiplex PCR; in TCRdb, only in-frame clones are kept and a portion is missing. The data show 250,000 to 350,000 clones, less than 85% seen once. V was clipped by 6 bases and J by 0 bases, with 13 bases between them. The CDR3 runs 15 residues. Germline V CDR1 and CDR2: MRHNA, SNTAGT. This sample comprised PBMCs, obtained at disease progression, from a patient treated with ibrutinib. This sequence originates from a human donor with chronic lymphocytic leukemia. V gene TRBV6-4 combines with J gene TRBJ2-3, with D perhaps assigned TRBD1 or TRBD2 (6 bases each). The CDR3 region has the DNA TGTGCCAGCAGCCCACGGGGGCTCAGCACAGATACGCAGTATTTT. This gives the protein CASSPRGLSTDTQYF.